This record covers a single T cell receptor beta chain. Trimming took 2 bases from V and 0 from J; bases not matched to a gene: 1. The CDR3 is 15 amino acids. From germline, CDR1 is SGHKS and CDR2 YYEKEE (reference sequence). These data belong to a study of T cell changes during pregnancy in multiple sclerosis. The method was immunoSEQ multiplex PCR; TCRdb's version includes in-frame clones alone and lacks a portion of them. The sample includes roughly 64,000 clones, roughly 88% seen only once; the top ten take approximately 6.1%. This receptor was obtained from a female donor in good health, enrolled as a control in a pregnancy study. The source was peripheral blood, collected in the third trimester of pregnancy. The chain couples TRBV5-5 to TRBJ2-5; 10 bases match TRBD2. The CDR3 loop is CASSLAGGNQETQYF. The CDR3 DNA reads TGTGCCAGCAGCTTAGCGGGGGGGAACCAAGAGACCCAGTACTTC.